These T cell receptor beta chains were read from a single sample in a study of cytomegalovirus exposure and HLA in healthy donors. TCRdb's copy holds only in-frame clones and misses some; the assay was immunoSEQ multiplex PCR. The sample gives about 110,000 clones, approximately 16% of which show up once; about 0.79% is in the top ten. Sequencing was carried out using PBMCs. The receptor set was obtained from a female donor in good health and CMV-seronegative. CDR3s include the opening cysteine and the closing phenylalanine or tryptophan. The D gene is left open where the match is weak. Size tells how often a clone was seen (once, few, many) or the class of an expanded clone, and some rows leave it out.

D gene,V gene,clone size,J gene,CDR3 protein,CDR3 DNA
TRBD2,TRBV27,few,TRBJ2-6,CASSFGWRESSGANVLTF,TGTGCCAGCAGTTTTGGTTGGCGGGAGTCCTCTGGGGCCAACGTCCTGACTTTC
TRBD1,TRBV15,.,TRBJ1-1,CATSRDLVGQGRGAEAFF,TGTGCCACCAGCAGAGATTTGGTTGGACAGGGGAGAGGGGCTGAAGCTTTCTTT
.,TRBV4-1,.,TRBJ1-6,CASSQSGRMYDSPLHF,TGCGCCAGCAGCCAGAGTGGCAGGATGTATGATTCACCCCTCCACTTT
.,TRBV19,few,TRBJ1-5,CASSIGWRGAKSNQPQHF,TGTGCCAGTAGTATCGGGTGGCGGGGGGCGAAGTCCAATCAGCCCCAGCATTTT
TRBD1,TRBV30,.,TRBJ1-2,CAWRGNRGGYTF,TGTGCCTGGAGGGGTAACAGGGGAGGCTACACCTTC
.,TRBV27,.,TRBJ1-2,CASSYGAGPNYGYTF,TGTGCCAGCAGCTATGGGGCAGGGCCTAACTATGGCTACACCTTC
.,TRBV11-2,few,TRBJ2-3,CASSSSRDTQYF,TGTGCCAGCAGCTCCTCGAGAGATACGCAGTATTTT
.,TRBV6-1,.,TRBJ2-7,CASSERSASSYEQYF,TGTGCCAGCAGTGAACGGTCGGCTAGCTCCTACGAGCAGTACTTC
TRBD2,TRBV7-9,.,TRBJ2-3,CASSSTSGTDTQYF,TGTGCCAGCAGCTCGACTAGCGGGACAGATACGCAGTATTTT
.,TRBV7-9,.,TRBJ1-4,CASSPQFTNEKLFF,TGTGCCAGCAGCCCACAGTTCACTAATGAAAAACTGTTTTTT
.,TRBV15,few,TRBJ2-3,CATSRDWGDTDTQYF,TGTGCCACCAGCAGAGATTGGGGGGATACAGATACGCAGTATTTT
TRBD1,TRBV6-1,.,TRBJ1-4,CASKFDRGREKLFF,TGTGCCAGCAAGTTCGACAGGGGAAGGGAAAAACTGTTTTTT
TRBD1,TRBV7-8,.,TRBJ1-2,CASSPGGAAGYTF,TGTGCCAGCAGTCCAGGGGGCGCGGCTGGCTACACCTTC
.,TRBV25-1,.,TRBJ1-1,CASSGAGQGTEAFF,TGTGCCAGCAGTGGCGCAGGGCAGGGAACTGAAGCTTTCTTT
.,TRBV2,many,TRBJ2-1,CASTRSYNEQFF,TGTGCCAGCACTCGGTCCTACAATGAGCAGTTCTTC
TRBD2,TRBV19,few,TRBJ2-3,CAASRSGGADTQYF,TGTGCCGCAAGTAGGAGCGGGGGGGCAGATACGCAGTATTTT
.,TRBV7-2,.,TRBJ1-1,CASSFTGLANTEAFF,TGTGCCAGCAGCTTCACGGGACTAGCGAACACTGAAGCTTTCTTT
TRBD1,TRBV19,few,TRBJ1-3,CASSDVQGNTIYF,TGTGCCAGTAGTGACGTACAGGGGAACACCATATATTTT
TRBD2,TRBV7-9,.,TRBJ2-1,CASSLEKRGPYNEQFF,TGTGCCAGCAGCTTAGAGAAGCGGGGGCCTTACAATGAGCAGTTCTTC
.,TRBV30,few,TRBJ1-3,CAWNIRAGGVYF,TGTGCCTGGAACATTCGCGCCGGAGGGGTATATTTT
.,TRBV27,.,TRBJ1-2,CASSLSVGGTKRYTF,TGTGCCAGCAGTTTAAGTGTCGGCGGGACTAAGCGCTACACCTTC
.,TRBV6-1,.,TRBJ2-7,CASSDRYEQYF,TGTGCCAGCAGTGACCGTTACGAGCAGTACTTC
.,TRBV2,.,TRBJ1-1,CASSVGAPSHTEAFF,TGTGCCAGCAGTGTTGGGGCCCCCAGCCACACTGAAGCTTTCTTT
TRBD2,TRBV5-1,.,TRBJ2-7,CASSYHRTSGRIHSYEQYF,TGCGCCAGCAGCTATCATAGAACTAGCGGGAGGATCCACTCCTACGAGCAGTACTTC
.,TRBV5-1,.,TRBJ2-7,CASRYRDGDEQYF,TGCGCCAGCAGGTACAGGGACGGAGACGAGCAGTACTTC
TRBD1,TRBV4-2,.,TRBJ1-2,CASSQERQGDYGYTF,TGTGCCAGCAGCCAAGAAAGACAGGGCGACTATGGCTACACCTTC
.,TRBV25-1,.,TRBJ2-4,CASGTSGAKNIQYF,TGTGCCAGCGGGACATCGGGAGCCAAAAACATTCAGTACTTC
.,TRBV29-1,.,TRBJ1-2,CSVLDREGYTF,TGCAGCGTTCTCGACCGGGAAGGCTACACCTTC
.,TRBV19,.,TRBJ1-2,CASSIDPRRADGYTF,TGTGCCAGTAGTATAGATCCACGGAGGGCGGATGGCTACACCTTC
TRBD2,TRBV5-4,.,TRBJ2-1,CASSPALAGGRNEQFF,TGTGCCAGCAGCCCTGCACTAGCGGGGGGTCGAAATGAGCAGTTCTTC
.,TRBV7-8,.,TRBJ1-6,CASSPQGNNNSPLHF,TGTGCCAGCAGCCCACAGGGTAACAATAATTCACCCCTCCACTTT
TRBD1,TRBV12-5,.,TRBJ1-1,CASGLGVNRGNTEAFF,TGTGCTAGTGGTTTGGGTGTTAACAGGGGTAACACTGAAGCTTTCTTT
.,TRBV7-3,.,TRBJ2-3,CASGLSTDTQYF,TGTGCCAGCGGCCTTAGCACAGATACGCAGTATTTT
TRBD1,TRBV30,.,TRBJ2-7,CAWSVLGTGNEQYF,TGTGCCTGGAGTGTACTCGGGACAGGGAACGAGCAGTACTTC
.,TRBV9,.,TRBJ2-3,CASSGGLPTTDTQYF,TGTGCCAGCAGCGGAGGACTACCTACCACAGATACGCAGTATTTT
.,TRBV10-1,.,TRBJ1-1,CASKGEVNTEAFF,TGCGCCAGCAAAGGGGAAGTGAACACTGAAGCTTTCTTT
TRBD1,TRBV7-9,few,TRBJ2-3,CASIPRGGADTQYF,TGTGCCAGCATCCCTCGAGGGGGCGCAGATACGCAGTATTTT
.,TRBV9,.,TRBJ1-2,CASSVGSSGRSYTF,TGTGCCAGCAGCGTAGGTTCATCGGGGAGGAGCTACACCTTC
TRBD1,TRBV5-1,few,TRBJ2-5,CASFPWDRAGQETQYF,TGCGCCAGCTTCCCCTGGGACAGGGCCGGCCAAGAGACCCAGTACTTC
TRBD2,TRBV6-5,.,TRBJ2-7,CASSRHRAGDEQYF,TGTGCCAGCAGCAGACATCGCGCGGGGGACGAGCAGTACTTC
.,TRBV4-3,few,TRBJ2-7,CASSQDGGSYEQYF,TGCGCCAGCAGCCAAGACGGCGGCAGCTACGAGCAGTACTTC